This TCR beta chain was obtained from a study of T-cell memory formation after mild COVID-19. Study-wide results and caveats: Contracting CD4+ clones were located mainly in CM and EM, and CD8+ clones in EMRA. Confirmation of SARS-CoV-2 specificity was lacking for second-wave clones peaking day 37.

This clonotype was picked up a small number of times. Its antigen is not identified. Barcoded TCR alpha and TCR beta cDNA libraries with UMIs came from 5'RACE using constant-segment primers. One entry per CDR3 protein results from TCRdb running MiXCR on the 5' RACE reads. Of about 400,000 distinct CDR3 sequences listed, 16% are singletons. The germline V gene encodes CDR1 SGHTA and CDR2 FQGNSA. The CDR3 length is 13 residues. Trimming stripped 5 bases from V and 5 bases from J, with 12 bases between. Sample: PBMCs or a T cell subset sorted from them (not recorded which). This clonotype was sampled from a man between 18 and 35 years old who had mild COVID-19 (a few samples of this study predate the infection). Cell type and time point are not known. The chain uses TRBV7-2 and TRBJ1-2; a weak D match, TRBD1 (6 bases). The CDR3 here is CASSTGSRYGYTF. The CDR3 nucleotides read TGTGCCAGCAGCACAGGGAGTCGATATGGCTACACCTTC.